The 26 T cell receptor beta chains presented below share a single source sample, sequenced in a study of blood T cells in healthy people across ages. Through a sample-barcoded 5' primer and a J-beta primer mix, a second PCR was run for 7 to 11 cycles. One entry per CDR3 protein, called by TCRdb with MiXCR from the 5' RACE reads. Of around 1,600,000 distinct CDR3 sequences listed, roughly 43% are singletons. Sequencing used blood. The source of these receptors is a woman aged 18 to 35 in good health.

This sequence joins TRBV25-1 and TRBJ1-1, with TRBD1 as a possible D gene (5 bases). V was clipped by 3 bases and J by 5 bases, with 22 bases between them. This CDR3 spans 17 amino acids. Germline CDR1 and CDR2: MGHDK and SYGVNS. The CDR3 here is CASSDPGTALADTEAFF. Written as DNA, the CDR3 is TGTGCCAGCAGTGACCCCGGGACTGCCTTGGCGGATACTGAAGCTTTCTTT.

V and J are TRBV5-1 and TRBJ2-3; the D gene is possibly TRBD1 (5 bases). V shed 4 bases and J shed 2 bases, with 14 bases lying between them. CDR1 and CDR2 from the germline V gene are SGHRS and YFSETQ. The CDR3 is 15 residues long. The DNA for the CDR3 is TGCGCCAGCAGCGGATCAGGGCTTACCACAGATACGCAGTATTTT. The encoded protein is CASSGSGLTTDTQYF.

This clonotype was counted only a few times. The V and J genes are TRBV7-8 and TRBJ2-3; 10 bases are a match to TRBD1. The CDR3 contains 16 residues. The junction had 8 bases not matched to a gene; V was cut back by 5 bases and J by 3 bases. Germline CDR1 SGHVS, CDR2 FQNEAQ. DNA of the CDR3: TGTGCCAGCAGCAACGACAGGGGGCTAGAAACAGATACGCAGTATTTT. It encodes CASSNDRGLETDTQYF.

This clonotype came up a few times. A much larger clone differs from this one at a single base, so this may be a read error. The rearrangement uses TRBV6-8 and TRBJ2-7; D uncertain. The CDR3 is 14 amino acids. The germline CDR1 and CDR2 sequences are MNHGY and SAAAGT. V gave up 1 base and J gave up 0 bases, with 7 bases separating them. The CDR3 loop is CASSYLAASYEQYF. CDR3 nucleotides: TGTGCCAGCAGTTACTTGGCAGCCTCCTACGAGCAGTACTTC.

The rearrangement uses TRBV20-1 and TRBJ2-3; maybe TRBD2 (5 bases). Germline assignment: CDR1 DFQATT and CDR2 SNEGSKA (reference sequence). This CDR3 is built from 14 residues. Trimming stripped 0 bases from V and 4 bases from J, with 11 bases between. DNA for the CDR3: TGCAGTGCTAGAGATCGAAAGGGAGCAGATACGCAGTATTTT. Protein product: CSARDRKGADTQYF.

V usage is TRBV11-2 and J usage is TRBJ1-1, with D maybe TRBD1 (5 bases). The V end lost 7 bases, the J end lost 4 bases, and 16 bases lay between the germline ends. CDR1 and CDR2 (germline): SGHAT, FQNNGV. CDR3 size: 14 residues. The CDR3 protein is CASKLWGETTEAFF. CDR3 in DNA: TGTGCCAGCAAACTGTGGGGGGAGACCACTGAAGCTTTCTTT.

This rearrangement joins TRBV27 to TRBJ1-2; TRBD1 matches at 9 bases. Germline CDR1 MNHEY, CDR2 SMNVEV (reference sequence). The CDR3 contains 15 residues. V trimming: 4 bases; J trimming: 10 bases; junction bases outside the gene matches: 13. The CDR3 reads CASSSPGQGSHDYTF. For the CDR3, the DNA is TGTGCCAGCAGTTCCCCCGGACAGGGGAGCCATGACTACACCTTC.

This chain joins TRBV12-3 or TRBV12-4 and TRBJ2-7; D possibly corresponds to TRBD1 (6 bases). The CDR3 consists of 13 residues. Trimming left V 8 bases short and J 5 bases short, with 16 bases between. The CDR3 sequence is CASYGQSGDEQYF. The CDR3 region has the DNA TGTGCCAGCTACGGACAGTCCGGCGACGAGCAGTACTTC.

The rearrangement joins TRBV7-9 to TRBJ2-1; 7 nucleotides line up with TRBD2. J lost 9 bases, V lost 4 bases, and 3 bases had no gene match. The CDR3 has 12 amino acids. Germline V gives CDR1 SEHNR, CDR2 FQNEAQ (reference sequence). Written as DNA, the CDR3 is TGTGCCAGCAGCTCCTCGGGGGGTGAGCAGTTCTTC. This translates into CASSSSGGEQFF.

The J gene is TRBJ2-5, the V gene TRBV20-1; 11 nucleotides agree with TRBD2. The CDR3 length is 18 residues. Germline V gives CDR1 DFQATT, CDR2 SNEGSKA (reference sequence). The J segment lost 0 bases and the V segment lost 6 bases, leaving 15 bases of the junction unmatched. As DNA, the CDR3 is TGCAGTGCCCAAACGGGGCTAGCGGGGGGCCAGTACCAAGAGACCCAGTACTTC. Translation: CSAQTGLAGGQYQETQYF.

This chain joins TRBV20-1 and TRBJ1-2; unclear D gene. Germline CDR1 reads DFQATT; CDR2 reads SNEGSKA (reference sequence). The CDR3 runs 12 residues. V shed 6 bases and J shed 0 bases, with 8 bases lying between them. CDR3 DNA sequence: TGCAGTGCAACCGCCCCTAACTATGGCTACACCTTC. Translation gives CSATAPNYGYTF.

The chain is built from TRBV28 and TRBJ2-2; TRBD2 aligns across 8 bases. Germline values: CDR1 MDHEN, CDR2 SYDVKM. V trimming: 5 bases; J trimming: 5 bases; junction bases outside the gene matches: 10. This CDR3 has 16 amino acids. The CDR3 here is CASSLPSGRRTGELFF. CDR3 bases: TGTGCCAGCAGTCTACCGAGCGGGAGACGAACCGGGGAGCTGTTTTTT.

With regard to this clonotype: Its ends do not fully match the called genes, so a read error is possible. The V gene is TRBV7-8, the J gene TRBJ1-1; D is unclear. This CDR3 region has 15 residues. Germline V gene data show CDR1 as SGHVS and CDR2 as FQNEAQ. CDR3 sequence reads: CAGSDPRRPNTEAFF. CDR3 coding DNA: TGTGCCGGCAGCGACCCGCGTAGACCGAACACTGAAGCTTTCTTT.

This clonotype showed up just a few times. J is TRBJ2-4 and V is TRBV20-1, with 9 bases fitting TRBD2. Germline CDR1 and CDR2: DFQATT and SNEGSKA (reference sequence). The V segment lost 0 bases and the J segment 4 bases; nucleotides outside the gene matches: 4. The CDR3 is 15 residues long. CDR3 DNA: TGCAGTGCTAGAGATCGGACTAGCGTTAAAAACATTCAGTACTTC. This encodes CSARDRTSVKNIQYF.

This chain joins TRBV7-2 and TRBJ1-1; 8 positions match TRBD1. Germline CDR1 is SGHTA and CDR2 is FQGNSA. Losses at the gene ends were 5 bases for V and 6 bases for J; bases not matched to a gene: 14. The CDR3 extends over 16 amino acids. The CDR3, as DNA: TGTGCCAGCAGCGTAACAGGGACAGGTCCTTTCGCTGAAGCTTTCTTT. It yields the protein CASSVTGTGPFAEAFF.

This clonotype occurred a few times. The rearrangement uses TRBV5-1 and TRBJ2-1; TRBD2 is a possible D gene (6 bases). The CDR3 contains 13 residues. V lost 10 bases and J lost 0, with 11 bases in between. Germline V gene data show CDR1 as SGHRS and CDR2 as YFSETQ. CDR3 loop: CACREPSYNEQFF. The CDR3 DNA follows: TGCGCCTGTCGGGAGCCCTCCTACAATGAGCAGTTCTTC.

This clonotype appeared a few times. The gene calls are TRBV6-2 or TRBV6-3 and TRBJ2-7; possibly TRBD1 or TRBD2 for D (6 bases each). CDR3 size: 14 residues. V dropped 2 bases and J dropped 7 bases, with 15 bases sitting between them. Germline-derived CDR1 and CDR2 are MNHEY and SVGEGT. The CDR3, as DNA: TGTGCCAGCAGTTACGTTGCAGGGGCGGGGGAGCAGTACTTC. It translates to CASSYVAGAGEQYF.

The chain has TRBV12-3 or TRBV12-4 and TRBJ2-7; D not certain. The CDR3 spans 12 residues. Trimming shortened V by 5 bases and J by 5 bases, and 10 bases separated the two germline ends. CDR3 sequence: CASSPDMNEQYF. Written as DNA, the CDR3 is TGTGCCAGCAGTCCCGACATGAACGAGCAGTACTTC.

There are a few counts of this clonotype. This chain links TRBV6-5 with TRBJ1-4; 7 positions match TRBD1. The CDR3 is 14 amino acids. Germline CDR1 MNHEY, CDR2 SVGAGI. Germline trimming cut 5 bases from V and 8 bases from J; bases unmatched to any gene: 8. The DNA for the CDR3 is TGTGCCAGCAGTGCTGGGGACAGCGGCGAAAAACTGTTTTTT. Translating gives CASSAGDSGEKLFF.

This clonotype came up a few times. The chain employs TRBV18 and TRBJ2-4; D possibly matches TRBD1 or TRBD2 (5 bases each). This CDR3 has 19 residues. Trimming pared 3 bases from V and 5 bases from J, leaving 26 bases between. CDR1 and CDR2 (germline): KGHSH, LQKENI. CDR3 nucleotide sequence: TGTGCCAGCTCACCGTATTTAGGTGCGCAGGGAGCTCCTCAAAACATTCAGTACTTC. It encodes CASSPYLGAQGAPQNIQYF.

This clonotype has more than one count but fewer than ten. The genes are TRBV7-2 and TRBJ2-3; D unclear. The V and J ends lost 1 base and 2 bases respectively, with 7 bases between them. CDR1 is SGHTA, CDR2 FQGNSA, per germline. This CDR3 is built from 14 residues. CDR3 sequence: CASSLGHHTDTQYF. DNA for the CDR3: TGTGCCAGCAGCTTAGGGCACCACACAGATACGCAGTATTTT.

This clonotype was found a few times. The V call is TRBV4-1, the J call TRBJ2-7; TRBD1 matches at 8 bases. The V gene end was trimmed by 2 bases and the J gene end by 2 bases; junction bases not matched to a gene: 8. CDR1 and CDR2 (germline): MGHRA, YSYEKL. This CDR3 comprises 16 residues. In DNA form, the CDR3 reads TGCGCCAGCAGCCAAAGTCCCGCGGACAGGGCCTACGAGCAGTACTTC. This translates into CASSQSPADRAYEQYF.

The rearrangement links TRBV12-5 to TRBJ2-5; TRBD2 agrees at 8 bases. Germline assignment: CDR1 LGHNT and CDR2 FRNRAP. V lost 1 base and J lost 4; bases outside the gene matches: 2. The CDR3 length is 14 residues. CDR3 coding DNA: TGTGCTAGTGGTTTGGGACGGGGGGGAGAGACCCAGTACTTC. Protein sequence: CASGLGRGGETQYF.

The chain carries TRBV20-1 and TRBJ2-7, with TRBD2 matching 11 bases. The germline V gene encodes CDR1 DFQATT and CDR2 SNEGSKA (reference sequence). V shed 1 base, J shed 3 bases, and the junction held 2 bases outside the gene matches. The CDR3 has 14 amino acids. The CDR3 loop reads CSARGLAGNYEQYF. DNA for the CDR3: TGCAGTGCTAGAGGACTAGCGGGGAACTACGAGCAGTACTTC.

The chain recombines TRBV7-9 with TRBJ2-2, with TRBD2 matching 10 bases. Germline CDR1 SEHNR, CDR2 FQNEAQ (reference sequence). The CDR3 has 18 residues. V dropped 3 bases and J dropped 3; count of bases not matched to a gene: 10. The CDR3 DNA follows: TGTGCCAGCAGCTTTTTTCATAGCGGGAGGAAAGACACCGGGGAGCTGTTTTTT. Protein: CASSFFHSGRKDTGELFF.

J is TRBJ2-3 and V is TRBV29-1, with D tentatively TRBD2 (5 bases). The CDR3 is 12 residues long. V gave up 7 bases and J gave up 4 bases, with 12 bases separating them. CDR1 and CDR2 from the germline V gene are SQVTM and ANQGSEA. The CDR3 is CSGRGLADTQYF. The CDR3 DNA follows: TGCAGCGGCAGAGGGTTGGCAGATACGCAGTATTTT.